The clone carrying this TCR beta chain appeared many times. Antigen specificity is unknown. Deletions cut 6 bases from V and 4 bases from J, with 11 bases between. There are 13 residues in the CDR3. Germline V gives CDR1 SEHNR, CDR2 FQNEAQ (reference sequence). The sample comes from a study of T cells after yellow fever vaccination. Study findings and constraints: Detected again after the booster were most primary-vaccination clones, at 96% CD4 and around 91% CD8. FACS-sorted repertoires might harbor abundant contaminating clonotypes from the bulk population.

Production of TCR cDNA was by 5'RACE template switching, which also added a universal primer site and UMIs. MiXCR, run by TCRdb on the 5' RACE reads, gives a single entry per CDR3 protein. The sample yields 500,000 to 650,000 distinct CDR3 sequences, roughly a sixth seen once. Sequencing was performed on PBMCs, taken 5 days after the first yellow fever vaccination. This sequence was found in a man between 18 and 29 years old who received the YFV17D yellow fever vaccine. The rearrangement links TRBV7-9 to TRBJ2-3; D not certain. CDR3 bases: TGTGCCAGCAGAGGTATTTCGGCAGATACGCAGTATTTT. It codes for CASRGISADTQYF.